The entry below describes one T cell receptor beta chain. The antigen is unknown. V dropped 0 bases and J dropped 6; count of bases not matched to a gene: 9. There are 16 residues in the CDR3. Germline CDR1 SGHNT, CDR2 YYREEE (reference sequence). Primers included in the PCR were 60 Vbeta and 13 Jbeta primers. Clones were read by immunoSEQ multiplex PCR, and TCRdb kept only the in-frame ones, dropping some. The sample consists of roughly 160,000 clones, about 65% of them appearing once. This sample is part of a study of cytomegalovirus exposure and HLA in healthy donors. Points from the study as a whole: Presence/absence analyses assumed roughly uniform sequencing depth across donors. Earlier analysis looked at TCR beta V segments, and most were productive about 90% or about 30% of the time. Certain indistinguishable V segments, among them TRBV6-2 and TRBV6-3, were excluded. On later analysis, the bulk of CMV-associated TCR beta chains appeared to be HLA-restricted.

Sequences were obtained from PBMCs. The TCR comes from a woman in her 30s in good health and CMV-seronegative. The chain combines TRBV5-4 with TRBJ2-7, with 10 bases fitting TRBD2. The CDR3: CASSLDGAGGPGEQYF. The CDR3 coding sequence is TGTGCCAGCAGCTTGGACGGAGCGGGAGGGCCTGGCGAGCAGTACTTC.